The TCR beta chain under discussion was sequenced for a study of radiation and T cells in renal cell carcinoma (TCRdb year 2020). Study-level background: A total of some 55 samples underwent TCR beta sequencing, made up of some 26 tumors and around 27 peripheral blood samples. A total of roughly 4 million unique CDR3 nucleotide sequences, encoding 2,658,974 unique CDR3 amino acid sequences, were found across all 55 or so samples. The last blood draw occurred 4 weeks after radiation, at the same time as nephrectomy. The full study reports these points: Because no pretreatment tumor biopsies were available, whether clonotypes were present in the tumor at baseline could not be determined. The single-armed trial design could not address effects of radiation dose or scheduling on the TCR repertoire. Changes in the blood repertoire were not tracked past 4 weeks after treatment. Top tumor clonotypes rose in blood from baseline to 2 weeks post-radiation, then contracted by 4 weeks, suggesting transient expansion of tumor-resident clones.

Following the manufacturer's recommendations, the immunoSEQ kit was used to generate TCR beta libraries from genomic DNA. To prepare the libraries, a first multiplex PCR with proprietary primers was run, followed by a second PCR that added unique barcodes, and a bead cleanup was done after each round. A positive control reaction and a negative control reaction, both provided in the kit, were run with every batch of samples. The final libraries underwent checking on an Agilent 4200 TapeStation D1000 ScreenTape, volumetric pooling, and quantification by qPCR. An Illumina NextSeq500 fitted with a MidOutput 150-cycle cartridge performed the sequencing, running 156 Read1 cycles and 15 Index1 cycles with the kit's custom primers. The pooled library was loaded at approximately 0.92 pM with approximately 20% PhiX control spiked in. Under the source paper's analysis protocol: The vendor-processed data were analyzed in R, and a clonotype was defined as all T cells that share the same CDR3 nucleotide sequence. In the clone abundance analyses, frequencies were normalized to the 10,000 most abundant clones in each sample. Public T cell clones, which averaged fewer than five per sample, were removed prior to analysis. A difference in abundance of at least 32-fold between compartments was used to define tumor-enriched and baseline blood-enriched clonotypes. A beta-binomial differential abundance model was used to identify clonotypes that were expanded or contracted between blood time points. Tumor-blood repertoire similarity was measured with the Baroni-Urbani and Buser coefficient, and groups were compared using two-tailed Wilcoxon tests in R. The immuneACCESS repertoire file appears here via TCRdb, limited to in-frame rearrangements. These files lack a portion of the clones; in checked studies, under half of the deficit traces to unresolved V genes, and the cause of the others is not known. Clonal size and the V and J genes are those of that table, whereas D and trimming came from the DNA. Counted in this sample were 120,000 to 150,000 clones; 75% to 90% of them appeared once. Clones ranked in the top ten supply less than 20% of the sample.

At the junction V is shortened by 8 bases and J by 4 bases, with 11 bases in between. Reading from cysteine to phenylalanine, the CDR3 counts 12 amino acids. Only the CDR3 part of the read is kept: 36 bases, read in frame from the first base. The germline V gene (reference sequence) yields SEHNR for CDR1 and FQNEAQ for CDR2. This clone was counted only a few times. Its antigen remains unidentified. Per-nucleotide qualities are absent, and no much larger clonotype sits a single base away. Other DNA sequences in this sample translate to the same CDR3. The time point label for this specimen denotes: blood 4 weeks post-SBRT, at nephrectomy. The sample's treatment or condition label is to be understood as: 15 Gy SBRT to primary tumor, nephrectomy 4 weeks later. Samples were obtained from a clinical trial, in which 15 Gy stereotactic body radiation therapy was delivered to primary renal cell carcinomas and nephrectomy was performed 4 weeks later. Serial peripheral blood from radiation-treated patients was sampled at baseline, 2 weeks and 4 weeks after SBRT to track tumor-enriched clonotypes. All patients had renal cell carcinoma with clear cell pathology. Genomic DNA for TCR sequencing was prepared using the QIAamp DNA Blood Mini Kit (Qiagen). Samples were included in the analyses only if all quality control checks were passed.

The rearranged segments are TRBV7-9 and TRBJ1-2, with no confidently assigned D gene. The clonotype originates from a woman aged 45-65 years with renal cell carcinoma. The specimen was blood, collected from a patient whose treatment included radiotherapy and nephrectomy. In nucleotides, the sequence is TGTGCCAGCTCCCCCGGGTTCTATGGCTACACCTTC. Its protein reads: CASSPGFYGYTF.